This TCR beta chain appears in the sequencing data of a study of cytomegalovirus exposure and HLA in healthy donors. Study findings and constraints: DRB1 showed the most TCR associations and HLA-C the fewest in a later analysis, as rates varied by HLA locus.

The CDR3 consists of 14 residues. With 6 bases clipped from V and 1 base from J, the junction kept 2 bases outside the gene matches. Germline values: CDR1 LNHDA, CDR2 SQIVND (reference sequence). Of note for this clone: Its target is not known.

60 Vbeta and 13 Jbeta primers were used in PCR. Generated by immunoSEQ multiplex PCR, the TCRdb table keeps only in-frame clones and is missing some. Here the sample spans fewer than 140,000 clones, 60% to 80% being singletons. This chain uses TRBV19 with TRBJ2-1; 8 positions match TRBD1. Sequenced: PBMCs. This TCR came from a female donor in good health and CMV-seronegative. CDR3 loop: CASRTGASYNEQFF. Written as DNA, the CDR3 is TGTGCCAGTAGGACAGGGGCGTCCTACAATGAGCAGTTCTTC.